This T cell receptor (beta chain) was observed in a study of control samples from healthy donors and cancer patients. Method: immunoSEQ multiplex PCR; TCRdb's copy keeps in-frame clones and lacks some. This sample has some 99,000 clones, with approximately 90% found just once. Trimming removed 6 bases from V and 6 bases from J; junction bases left unmatched: 17. CDR3 size: 18 residues. Germline V gene lookup returns CDR1 LNHDA and CDR2 SQIVND (reference sequence). This sequence joins TRBV19 and TRBJ1-2; 12 bases map to TRBD1. This clonotype originated in a woman aged 45 to 65 in good health. Material: blood. Here the CDR3 reads CASSPGGDRGRGPNGYTF. CDR3 sequence (DNA): TGTGCCAGTAGCCCAGGGGGGGACAGGGGGCGCGGGCCTAATGGCTACACCTTC. Full variable domain (rest looked up from reference TRBV19 and TRBJ1-2): DGGITQSPKYLFRKEGQNVTLSCEQNLNHDAMYWYRQDPGQGLRLIYYSQIVNDFQKGDIAEGYSVSREKKESFPLTVTSAQKNPTAFYLCASSPGGDRGRGPNGYTFGSGTRLTVV.